A selection of T cell receptor beta chains follows, all from one sample in a study of blood T cell repertoires in COVID-19. Using immunoSEQ multiplex PCR, the repertoire was profiled, and TCRdb retains in-frame clones only, with some absent. The profile shows approximately 75,000 clones, more than 65% of them singletons. Sequencing was carried out using peripheral blood. The receptor source for this set is a woman over 75 with active or convalescent COVID-19. Each CDR3 is given with its conserved first and last residue. A D gene is named only where the DNA matches it firmly. Size tells how often a clone was seen (once, few, many) or the class of an expanded clone, and some rows leave it out.

TGTGCCAGCAGCTTAATTATTCCTGGAAACACCATATATTTT CASSLIIPGNTIYF - TRBV7-2 - TRBJ1-3
TGTGCCAGTAGTATAAGCCGGAACACTGAAGCTTTCTTT CASSISRNTEAFF - TRBV19 - TRBJ1-1
TGTGCCAGCAGCCCCACACAGGGATTGAACACTGAAGCTTTCTTT CASSPTQGLNTEAFF - TRBV11-2 - TRBJ1-1
TGTGCCAGCAGCTTAGCGGCCAGGGGAGATACGCAGTATTTT CASSLAARGDTQYF - TRBV7-8 - TRBJ2-3
TGTGCCAGCAGCTTGGGACTAGCGGGGGACAATGAGCAGTTCTTC CASSLGLAGDNEQFF - TRBV11-2 TRBD2 TRBJ2-1
TGTGCCAGCAGCCAAGGGGGCACGAACTATGGCTACACCTTC CASSQGGTNYGYTF - TRBV14 - TRBJ1-2
TGTGCCAGCAGCAGACAGGGTTGGGACACCGGGGAGCTGTTTTTT CASSRQGWDTGELFF - TRBV7-8 TRBD1 TRBJ2-2
TGTGCCAGCAGTGAATACGGCGGGCAAGAGACCCAGTACTTC CASSEYGGQETQYF - TRBV6-1 - TRBJ2-5
TGTGCCTGGATACAGGGATACACTGAAGCTTTCTTT CAWIQGYTEAFF - TRBV30 - TRBJ1-1
TGTGCCAGCAGTTACTTCGACGAGCAGTACTTC CASSYFDEQYF many TRBV6-2/TRBV6-3 - TRBJ2-7
TGTGCCTGGAGGCTACAGGGGGCTCTTTCGGCTGGCTACACCTTC CAWRLQGALSAGYTF - TRBV30 TRBD1 TRBJ1-2
TGCGCCAGCAGCTTGGGGGCAGGGGCCCAATACAATGAGCAGTTCTTC CASSLGAGAQYNEQFF - TRBV5-1 - TRBJ2-1
TGTGCCAGCAGCCAATGGCATACGGGCGGGGCCCAGTTCGGGGAGCTGTTTTTT CASSQWHTGGAQFGELFF many TRBV7-2 - TRBJ2-2
TGTGCCAGCTCACCAAAAACAGGGGCTAGCACTGAAGCTTTCTTT CASSPKTGASTEAFF - TRBV18 TRBD1 TRBJ1-1
TGTGCCAGCAGCATCGCCGGCAATGAGCAGTTCTTC CASSIAGNEQFF - TRBV12-3/TRBV12-4 - TRBJ2-1
TGTGCCAGCTCACCCAGCCCAGCAGCGGGGGACGGCGGGGAGCTGTTTTTT CASSPSPAAGDGGELFF - TRBV18 TRBD2 TRBJ2-2
TGTGCCAGTAGTATTAGGCAGGGCCTTTCCTACGAGCAGTACTTC CASSIRQGLSYEQYF - TRBV19 - TRBJ2-7
TGTGCCTGGAGTGAACTAGCGGGGGGCCATAGAGAGACCCAGTACTTC CAWSELAGGHRETQYF - TRBV30 TRBD2 TRBJ2-5
TGTGCCTGGAGTGTTGGTGCAGGGATCGATGAAAAACTGTTTTTT CAWSVGAGIDEKLFF - TRBV30 - TRBJ1-4
TGTGCCAGCAGTTACTCTTCAGGGTCTGCAACCGGGGAGCTGTTTTTT CASSYSSGSATGELFF - TRBV6-5 - TRBJ2-2
TGCGCCAGCAGCCAGTCAGCGGGGGCCCTCTCCTACGAGCAGTACTTC CASSQSAGALSYEQYF - TRBV4-3 TRBD2 TRBJ2-7
TGCAGTGCTAGTAAGGCTAGCGGGGGGCCAGGTTACGAGCAGTACTTC CSASKASGGPGYEQYF - TRBV20-1 TRBD2 TRBJ2-7
TGTGCCACCAGCAGAGATCGTAACAGGGGAAATTCACCCCTCCACTTT CATSRDRNRGNSPLHF - TRBV15 TRBD1 TRBJ1-6
TGCAGTGCTACCTCCGGCGGCGGCTACACCTTC CSATSGGGYTF - TRBV20-1 - TRBJ1-2
TGTGCCAGCAGCTTACCACAGGGGGCCGCCTACGAGCAGTACTTC CASSLPQGAAYEQYF - TRBV7-8 TRBD1 TRBJ2-7
TGTGCCAGCAGTTACTTCGAGGGCGCGAATTCACCCCTCCACTTT CASSYFEGANSPLHF - TRBV6-5 - TRBJ1-6
TGTGCCAGCAGCTTAGATCTAAACACCGGGGAGCTGTTTTTT CASSLDLNTGELFF - TRBV11-2 - TRBJ2-2
TGCGCCAGCAGCCAACGGGCAGGGGGTACAAACAAATATGGCTACACCTTC CASSQRAGGTNKYGYTF - TRBV4-3 TRBD1 TRBJ1-2
TGTGCCAGTAGTACGACAGGGGGCGGTGCTGAAGCTTTCTTT CASSTTGGGAEAFF - TRBV19 TRBD1 TRBJ1-1
TGTGCCAGCGGACAGGATGGCTACACCTTC CASGQDGYTF - TRBV3-1/TRBV3-2 TRBD1 TRBJ1-2
TGTGCCAGCAGCTTAGGGGGCTACAGGGGGAGGAGAGGAAACACCATATATTTT CASSLGGYRGRRGNTIYF - TRBV7-2 TRBD1 TRBJ1-3
TGTGCTAGTGGTTTGGGGTGGGACTTTAATTCACCCCTCCACTTT CASGLGWDFNSPLHF - TRBV12-5 - TRBJ1-6
TGTGCCAGCAGTTACGGAGGGATTGGAAACACCATATATTTT CASSYGGIGNTIYF - TRBV27 - TRBJ1-3
TGTGCCAGCAGTCGGGACAGGGATGAAGACACCATATATTTT CASSRDRDEDTIYF - TRBV6-5 TRBD1 TRBJ1-3
TGTGCCAGCAGCTTAGGGGCTACCTGGACCTACGAGCAGTACTTC CASSLGATWTYEQYF few TRBV7-6 - TRBJ2-7
TGTGCCAGCAGGATCCGTAGCGGGGGGACAGATACGCAGTATTTT CASRIRSGGTDTQYF - TRBV27 TRBD2 TRBJ2-3
TGTGCCAGCAGCTCAGCCGGGACAGGGGTCTATCTAGCCAAAAACATTCAGTACTTC CASSSAGTGVYLAKNIQYF - TRBV11-2 TRBD1 TRBJ2-4
TGTGCCAGCCGGGCTAGCGGCGGGGAGACCCAGTACTTC CASRASGGETQYF - TRBV27 TRBD2 TRBJ2-5
TGTGCCACCAGCAGAGGGACAGGGGAAACTACCGGGGAGCTGTTTTTT CATSRGTGETTGELFF - TRBV15 TRBD1 TRBJ2-2
TGCGCCAGCAGTACCGGGACAGGAACTAATCAGCCCCAGCATTTT CASSTGTGTNQPQHF - TRBV5-1 TRBD1 TRBJ1-5
TGTGCCAGCAGCCGGGGGTGGGGGGAGCTGTTTTTT CASSRGWGELFF - TRBV12-3/TRBV12-4 - TRBJ2-2
TGTGCCAGCAGCTCCCGGACAGGAAACCCTAACTATGGCTACACCTTC CASSSRTGNPNYGYTF - TRBV7-2 TRBD1 TRBJ1-2
TGTGCCAGCAGCCCAGACAGGGAACGCGGCTACACCTTC CASSPDRERGYTF - TRBV11-2 TRBD1 TRBJ1-2
TGTGCCAGCTCCAGGACAGAAAGATACGAGCAGTACTTC CASSRTERYEQYF - TRBV2 - TRBJ2-7
TGTGCCAGCAGTTACTCCGGGTCCACCCTCTATGGCTACACCTTC CASSYSGSTLYGYTF once TRBV6-2/TRBV6-3 - TRBJ1-2
TGTGCCGCGCAGTCAAGACAGGGCTCTGAAGCTTTCTTT CAAQSRQGSEAFF - TRBV9 TRBD1 TRBJ1-1
TGCGCCAGCAGCTTGGGCGTCAACACTGAAGCTTTCTTT CASSLGVNTEAFF - TRBV5-1 - TRBJ1-1
TGTGCCAGCAGCTTAGATAGCGCTAGCGGGGGTAATGAGCAGTTCTTC CASSLDSASGGNEQFF once TRBV11-2 TRBD2 TRBJ2-1
TGTGCCAGCACTACCTTTGGGGCTTTTCGGGAGACCCAGTACTTC CASTTFGAFRETQYF - TRBV7-6 - TRBJ2-5
TGCGCCAGCAGCTTAGGACAGGAAAACTCACCCCTCCACTTT CASSLGQENSPLHF few TRBV5-1 TRBD1 TRBJ1-6
TGTGCCAGCAGTGGGGTGGACAGGGTTGGTCAGCCCCAGCATTTT CASSGVDRVGQPQHF - TRBV28 TRBD1 TRBJ1-5
TGTGCCACCAGCCCGGGACAGATATACAATGAGCAGTTCTTC CATSPGQIYNEQFF - TRBV15 TRBD1 TRBJ2-1
TGTGCCAGCAGCGATCCGGGACAGCCGAACTATGGCTACACCTTC CASSDPGQPNYGYTF once TRBV9 TRBD1 TRBJ1-2
TGTGCCAGCAGCCGACTGACAGGGGCCCGTCAAGAGACCCAGTACTTC CASSRLTGARQETQYF few TRBV14 TRBD1 TRBJ2-5
TGTGCCAGCAGCGTTTTGTCTAGCGGGGTACCCATGCGAGATACGCAGTATTTT CASSVLSSGVPMRDTQYF - TRBV9 TRBD2 TRBJ2-3
TGTGCCAGTAGTGCCCCCGGGACAGGGGATGGGGCAGATACGCAGTATTTT CASSAPGTGDGADTQYF - TRBV19 TRBD1 TRBJ2-3
TGCGCCAGCAGCCTATGGACAGAGTTGGTCTATGGCTACACCTTC CASSLWTELVYGYTF - TRBV4-3 - TRBJ1-2
TGTGCCAGCAGTTTGTCACCCGGGTACAATGAGCAGTTCTTC CASSLSPGYNEQFF - TRBV28 - TRBJ2-1
TGTGCCACCAGTGATTTTGCGGGGGGGCCGGATACGCAGTATTTT CATSDFAGGPDTQYF - TRBV24-1 TRBD2 TRBJ2-3